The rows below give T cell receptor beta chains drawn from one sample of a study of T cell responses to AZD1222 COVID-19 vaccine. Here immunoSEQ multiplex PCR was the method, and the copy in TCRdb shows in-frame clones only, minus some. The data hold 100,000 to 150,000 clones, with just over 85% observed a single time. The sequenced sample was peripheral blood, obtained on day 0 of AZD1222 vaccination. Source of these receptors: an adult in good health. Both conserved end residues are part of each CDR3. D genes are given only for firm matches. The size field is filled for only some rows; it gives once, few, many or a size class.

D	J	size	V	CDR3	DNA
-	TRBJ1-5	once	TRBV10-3	CAISALNQPQHF	TGTGCCATCAGTGCTTTAAATCAGCCCCAGCATTTT
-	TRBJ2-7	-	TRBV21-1	CASRSGQANPGQYF	TGTGCCAGCAGGTCCGGACAGGCGAACCCTGGGCAGTACTTC
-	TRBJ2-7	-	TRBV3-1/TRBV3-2	CASSQGTDKNYEQYF	TGTGCCAGCAGCCAAGGAACGGACAAAAACTACGAGCAGTACTTC
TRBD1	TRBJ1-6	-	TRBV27	CASSSDRGRGSPLHF	TGTGCCAGCAGTTCCGACAGGGGAAGGGGATCACCCCTCCACTTT
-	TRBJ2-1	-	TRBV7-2	CASSLVPDLYNEQFF	TGTGCCAGCAGCTTAGTGCCAGACTTGTACAATGAGCAGTTCTTC
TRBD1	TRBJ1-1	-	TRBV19	CATTQDRANTEAFF	TGTGCCACCACGCAGGACAGGGCTAACACTGAAGCTTTCTTT
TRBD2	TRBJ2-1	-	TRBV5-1	CASSLASAGASGSSYEQFF	TGCGCCAGCAGCTTGGCCAGTGCGGGTGCTAGCGGGAGTAGCTATGAGCAGTTCTTC
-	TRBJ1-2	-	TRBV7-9	CASSFEQSREGYTF	TGTGCCAGCAGCTTTGAACAGAGCAGGGAAGGCTACACCTTC
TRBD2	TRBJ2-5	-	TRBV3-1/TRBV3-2	CASSKGASGPQETQYF	TGTGCCAGCAGCAAAGGGGCTAGCGGCCCCCAAGAGACCCAGTACTTC
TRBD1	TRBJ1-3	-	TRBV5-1	CASSRTGDRNTIYF	TGCGCCAGCAGCAGGACAGGGGATAGAAACACCATATATTTT
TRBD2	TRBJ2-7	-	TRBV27	CASSSTLPSPGTSGRITYEQYF	TGTGCCAGCAGTTCGACCTTGCCCTCTCCCGGGACTAGCGGGAGGATTACCTACGAGCAGTACTTC
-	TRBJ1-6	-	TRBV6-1	CASSEVSGVNSPLHF	TGTGCCAGCAGTGAAGTATCAGGGGTCAATTCACCCCTCCACTTT
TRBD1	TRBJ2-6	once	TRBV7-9	CASSFDRAGANVLTF	TGTGCCAGCAGCTTCGACAGGGCTGGGGCCAACGTCCTGACTTTC
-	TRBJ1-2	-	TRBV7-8	CASSSGEGVLLAGYTF	TGTGCCAGCAGCTCCGGGGAGGGCGTCCTCCTGGCCGGCTACACCTTC
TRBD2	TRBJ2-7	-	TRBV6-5	CASSHREGFEQYF	TGTGCCAGCAGCCACCGGGAGGGGTTTGAGCAGTACTTC
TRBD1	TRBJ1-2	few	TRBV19	CARKMRGQGNYGYTF	TGTGCCAGAAAGATGAGGGGACAGGGGAACTATGGCTACACCTTC
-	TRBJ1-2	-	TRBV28	CASSRGEYYGYTF	TGTGCCAGCAGCCGTGGGGAATACTATGGCTACACCTTC
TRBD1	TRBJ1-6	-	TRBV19	CASRRQGRSPLHF	TGTGCCAGTAGGAGACAGGGGCGGTCACCCCTCCACTTT
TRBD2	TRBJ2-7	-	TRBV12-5	CASGTSGRASYEQYF	TGTGCTAGTGGTACGAGCGGGAGGGCTTCCTACGAGCAGTACTTC
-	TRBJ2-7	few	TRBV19	CASSPRTGSSYEQYF	TGTGCCAGTAGTCCTCGGACGGGTTCCTCCTACGAGCAGTACTTC
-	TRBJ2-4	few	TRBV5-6	CASSLAGVTKNIQYF	TGTGCCAGCAGCTTGGCAGGGGTGACCAAAAACATTCAGTACTTC
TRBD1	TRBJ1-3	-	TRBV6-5	CASSPGTGGNTIYF	TGTGCCAGCAGCCCAGGGACAGGGGGAAACACCATATATTTT
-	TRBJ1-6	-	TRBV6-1	CASSEFGAGIPTSPLHF	TGTGCCAGCAGTGAATTTGGGGCAGGCATCCCGACTTCACCCCTCCACTTT
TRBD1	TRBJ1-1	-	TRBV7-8	CASSLRQGTEAFF	TGTGCCAGCAGCCTAAGACAGGGGACTGAAGCTTTCTTT